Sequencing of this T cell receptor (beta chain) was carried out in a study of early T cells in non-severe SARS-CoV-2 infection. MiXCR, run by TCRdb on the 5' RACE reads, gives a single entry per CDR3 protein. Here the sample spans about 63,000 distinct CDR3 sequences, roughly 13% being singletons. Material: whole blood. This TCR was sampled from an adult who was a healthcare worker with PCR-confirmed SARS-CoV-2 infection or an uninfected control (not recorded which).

Written as DNA, the CDR3 is TGTGCCAGCAGCTTCTCCTTGAACACCGGGGAGCTGTTTTTT. Translated, it gives CASSFSLNTGELFF. This chain connects TRBV7-2 to TRBJ2-2, with unresolved D. The CDR3 runs to 14 residues. Germline CDR1 reads SGHTA; CDR2 reads FQGNSA. With 3 bases removed from V and 1 base from J, the gap between germline ends came to 6 bases.